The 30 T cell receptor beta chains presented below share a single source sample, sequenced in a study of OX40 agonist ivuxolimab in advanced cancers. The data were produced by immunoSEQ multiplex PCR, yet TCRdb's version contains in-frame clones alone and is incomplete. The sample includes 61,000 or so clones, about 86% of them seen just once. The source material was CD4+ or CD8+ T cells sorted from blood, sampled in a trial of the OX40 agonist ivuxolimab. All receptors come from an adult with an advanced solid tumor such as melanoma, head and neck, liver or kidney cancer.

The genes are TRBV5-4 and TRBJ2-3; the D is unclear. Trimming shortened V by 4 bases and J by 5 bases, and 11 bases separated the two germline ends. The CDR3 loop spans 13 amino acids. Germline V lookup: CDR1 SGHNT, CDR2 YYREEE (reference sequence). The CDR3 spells CASSAKGGDTQYF. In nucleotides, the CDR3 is TGTGCCAGCAGCGCGAAGGGCGGAGATACGCAGTATTTT.

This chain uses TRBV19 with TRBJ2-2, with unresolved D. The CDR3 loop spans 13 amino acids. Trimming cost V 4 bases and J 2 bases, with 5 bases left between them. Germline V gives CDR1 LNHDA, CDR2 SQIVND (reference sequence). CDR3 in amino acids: CASSSVNTGELFF. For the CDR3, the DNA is TGTGCCAGTAGTAGCGTAAACACCGGGGAGCTGTTTTTT.

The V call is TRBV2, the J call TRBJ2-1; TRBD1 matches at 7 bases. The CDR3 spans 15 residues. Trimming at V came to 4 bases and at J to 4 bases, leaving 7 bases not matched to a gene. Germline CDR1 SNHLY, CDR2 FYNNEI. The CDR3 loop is CASSGAGGVYNEQFF. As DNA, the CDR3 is TGTGCCAGCAGTGGGGCAGGGGGAGTTTACAATGAGCAGTTCTTC.

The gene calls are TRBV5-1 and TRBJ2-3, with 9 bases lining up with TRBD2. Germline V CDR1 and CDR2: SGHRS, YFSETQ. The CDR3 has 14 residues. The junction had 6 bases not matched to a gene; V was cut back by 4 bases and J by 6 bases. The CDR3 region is CASSAGTSFDTQYF. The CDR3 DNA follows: TGCGCCAGCAGCGCAGGGACTAGCTTCGATACGCAGTATTTT.

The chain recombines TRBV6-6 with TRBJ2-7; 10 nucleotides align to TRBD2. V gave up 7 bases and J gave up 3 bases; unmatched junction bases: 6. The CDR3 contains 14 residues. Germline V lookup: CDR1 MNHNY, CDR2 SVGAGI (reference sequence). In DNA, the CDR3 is TGTGCCAGCACGCAGCGGGGGGGCATCTACGAGCAGTACTTC. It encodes CASTQRGGIYEQYF.

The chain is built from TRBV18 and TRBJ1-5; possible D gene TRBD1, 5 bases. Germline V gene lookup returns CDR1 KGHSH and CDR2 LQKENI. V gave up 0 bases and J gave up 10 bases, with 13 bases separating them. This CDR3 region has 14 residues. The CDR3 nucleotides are TGTGCCAGCTCACCACCGGGACGGAGTTCCCCCCAGCATTTT. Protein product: CASSPPGRSSPQHF.

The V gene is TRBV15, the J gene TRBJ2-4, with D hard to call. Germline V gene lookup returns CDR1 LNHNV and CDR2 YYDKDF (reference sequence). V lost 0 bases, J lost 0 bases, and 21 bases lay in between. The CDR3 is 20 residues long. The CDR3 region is CATSRDDVVEALLAKNIQYF. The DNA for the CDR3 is TGTGCCACCAGCAGAGATGACGTGGTAGAGGCTCTACTAGCCAAAAACATTCAGTACTTC.

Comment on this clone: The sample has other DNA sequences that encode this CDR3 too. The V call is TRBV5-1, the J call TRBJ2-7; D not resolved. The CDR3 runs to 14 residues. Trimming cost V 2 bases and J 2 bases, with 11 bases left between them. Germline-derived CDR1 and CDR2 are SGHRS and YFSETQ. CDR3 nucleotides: TGCGCCAGCAGCTTAACCGACGGAACCTACGAGCAGTACTTC. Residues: CASSLTDGTYEQYF.

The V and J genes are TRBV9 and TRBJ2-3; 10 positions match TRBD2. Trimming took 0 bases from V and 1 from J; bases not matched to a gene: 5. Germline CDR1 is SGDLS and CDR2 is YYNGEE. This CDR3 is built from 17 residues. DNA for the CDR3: TGTGCCAGCAGCGTAGTAGCGGGGGGATACGGCACAGATACGCAGTATTTT. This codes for CASSVVAGGYGTDTQYF.

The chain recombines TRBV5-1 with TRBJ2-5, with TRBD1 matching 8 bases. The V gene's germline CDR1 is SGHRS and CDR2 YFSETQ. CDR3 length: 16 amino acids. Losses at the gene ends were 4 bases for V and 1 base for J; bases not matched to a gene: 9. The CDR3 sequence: CASSRDRPTPQETQYF. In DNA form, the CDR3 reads TGCGCCAGCAGCCGGGACAGGCCTACACCCCAAGAGACCCAGTACTTC.

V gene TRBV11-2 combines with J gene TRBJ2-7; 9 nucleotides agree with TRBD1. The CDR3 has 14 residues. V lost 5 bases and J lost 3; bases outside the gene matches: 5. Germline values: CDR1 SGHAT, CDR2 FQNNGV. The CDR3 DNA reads TGTGCCAGCAGCCACGACAGGGGGATCTACGAGCAGTACTTC. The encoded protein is CASSHDRGIYEQYF.

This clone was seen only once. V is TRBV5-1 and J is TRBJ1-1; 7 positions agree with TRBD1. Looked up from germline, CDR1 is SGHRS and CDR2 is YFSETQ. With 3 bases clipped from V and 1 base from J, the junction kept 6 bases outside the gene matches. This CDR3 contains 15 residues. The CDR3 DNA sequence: TGCGCCAGCAGCTGGCGACAGGGCCGGAACACTGAAGCTTTCTTT. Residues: CASSWRQGRNTEAFF.

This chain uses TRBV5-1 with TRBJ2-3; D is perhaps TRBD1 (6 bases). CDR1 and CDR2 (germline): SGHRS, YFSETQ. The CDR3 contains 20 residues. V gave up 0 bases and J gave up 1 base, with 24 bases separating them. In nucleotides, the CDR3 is TGCGCCAGCAGCTTGGACCCCCCCATCCGTCGACAGGCCCGCACAGATACGCAGTATTTT. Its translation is CASSLDPPIRRQARTDTQYF.

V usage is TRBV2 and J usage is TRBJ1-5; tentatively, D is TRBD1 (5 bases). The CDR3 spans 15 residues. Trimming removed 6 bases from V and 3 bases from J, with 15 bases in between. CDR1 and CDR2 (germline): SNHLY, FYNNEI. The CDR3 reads CASRPQGLVNQPQHF. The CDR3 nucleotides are TGTGCCAGCAGACCGCAGGGCCTCGTCAATCAGCCCCAGCATTTT.

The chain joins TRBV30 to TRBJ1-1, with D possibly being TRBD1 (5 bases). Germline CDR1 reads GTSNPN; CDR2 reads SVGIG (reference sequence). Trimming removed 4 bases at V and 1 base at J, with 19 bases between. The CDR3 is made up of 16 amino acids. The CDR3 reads CAWNKGCGGPNTEAFF. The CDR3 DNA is TGTGCCTGGAACAAGGGATGTGGGGGACCGAACACTGAAGCTTTCTTT.

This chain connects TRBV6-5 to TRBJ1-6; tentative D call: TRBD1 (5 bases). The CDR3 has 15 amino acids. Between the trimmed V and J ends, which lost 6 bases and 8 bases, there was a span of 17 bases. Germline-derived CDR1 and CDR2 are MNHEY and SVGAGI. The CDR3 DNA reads TGTGCCAGCAGGCCTTACAGGTTTCAGGATTCACCCCTCCACTTT. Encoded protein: CASRPYRFQDSPLHF.

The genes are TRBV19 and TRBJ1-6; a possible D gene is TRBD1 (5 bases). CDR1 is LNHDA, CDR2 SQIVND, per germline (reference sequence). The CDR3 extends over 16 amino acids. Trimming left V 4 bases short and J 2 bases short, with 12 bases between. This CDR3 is CASSNYRNAYNSPLHF. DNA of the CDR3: TGTGCCAGTAGTAACTACAGGAACGCCTATAATTCACCCCTCCACTTT. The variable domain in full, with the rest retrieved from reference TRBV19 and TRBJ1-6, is DGGITQSPKYLFRKEGQNVTLSCEQNLNHDAMYWYRQDPGQGLRLIYYSQIVNDFQKGDIAEGYSVSREKKESFPLTVTSAQKNPTAFYLCASSNYRNAYNSPLHFGNGTRLTVT.

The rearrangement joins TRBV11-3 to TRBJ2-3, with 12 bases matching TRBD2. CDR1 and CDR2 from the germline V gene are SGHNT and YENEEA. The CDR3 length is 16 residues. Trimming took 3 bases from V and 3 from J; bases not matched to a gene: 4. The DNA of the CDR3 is TGTGCCAGCAGCTTCGGACTAGCGGGGAGTACAGATACGCAGTATTTT. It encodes CASSFGLAGSTDTQYF.

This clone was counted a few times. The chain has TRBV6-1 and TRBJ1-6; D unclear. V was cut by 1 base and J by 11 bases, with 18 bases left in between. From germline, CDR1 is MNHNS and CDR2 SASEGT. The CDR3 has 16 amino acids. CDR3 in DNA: TGTGCCAGCAGTGAAGTGTTTCGACCGAGAGTGGCACCCCTCCACTTT. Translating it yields CASSEVFRPRVAPLHF.

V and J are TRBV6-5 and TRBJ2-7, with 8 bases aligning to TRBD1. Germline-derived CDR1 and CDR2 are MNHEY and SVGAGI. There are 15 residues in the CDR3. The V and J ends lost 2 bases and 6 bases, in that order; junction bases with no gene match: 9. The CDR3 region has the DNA TGTGCCAGCAGTTACACGTGGGGCAGGGGGCTCGAGCAGTACTTC. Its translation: CASSYTWGRGLEQYF.

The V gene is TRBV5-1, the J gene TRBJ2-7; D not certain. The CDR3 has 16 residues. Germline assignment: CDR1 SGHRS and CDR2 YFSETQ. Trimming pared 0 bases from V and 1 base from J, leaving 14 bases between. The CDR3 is CASSLGSQAGSYEQYF. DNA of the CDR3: TGCGCCAGCAGCTTGGGTTCGCAGGCTGGATCCTACGAGCAGTACTTC. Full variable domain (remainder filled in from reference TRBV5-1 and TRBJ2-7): KAGVTQTPRYLIKTRGQQVTLSCSPISGHRSVSWYQQTPGQGLQFLFEYFSETQRNKGNFPGRFSGRQFSNSRSEMNVSTLELGDSALYLCASSLGSQAGSYEQYFGPGTRLTVT.

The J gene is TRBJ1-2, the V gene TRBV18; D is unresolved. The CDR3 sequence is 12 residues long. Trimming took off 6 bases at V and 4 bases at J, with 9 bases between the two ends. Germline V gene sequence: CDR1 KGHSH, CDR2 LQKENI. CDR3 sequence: CASSPLGYGYTF. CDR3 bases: TGTGCCAGCTCTCCCCTTGGCTATGGCTACACCTTC.

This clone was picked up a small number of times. The CDR3 sequence: CASSPGGSHYGYTF. The CDR3 bases are TGTGCCAGCAGCCCCGGGGGGTCCCACTATGGCTACACCTTC. V and J are TRBV6-6 and TRBJ1-2, with D perhaps matching TRBD1 (5 bases). CDR3 length: 14 residues. Trimming removed 6 bases from V and 3 bases from J, with 14 bases in between. Germline CDR1 MNHNY, CDR2 SVGAGI (reference sequence).

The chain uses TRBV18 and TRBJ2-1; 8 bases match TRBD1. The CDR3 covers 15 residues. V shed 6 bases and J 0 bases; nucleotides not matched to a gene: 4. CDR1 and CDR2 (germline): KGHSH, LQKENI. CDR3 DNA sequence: TGTGCCAGCTCGCGACAGGGGAACTCCTACAATGAGCAGTTCTTC. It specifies CASSRQGNSYNEQFF.

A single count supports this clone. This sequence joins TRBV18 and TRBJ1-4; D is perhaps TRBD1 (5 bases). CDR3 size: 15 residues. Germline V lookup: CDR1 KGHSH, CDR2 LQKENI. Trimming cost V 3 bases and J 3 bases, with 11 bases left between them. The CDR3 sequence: CASSPPGRANEKLFF. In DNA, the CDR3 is TGTGCCAGCTCACCGCCAGGGAGGGCTAATGAAAAACTGTTTTTT.

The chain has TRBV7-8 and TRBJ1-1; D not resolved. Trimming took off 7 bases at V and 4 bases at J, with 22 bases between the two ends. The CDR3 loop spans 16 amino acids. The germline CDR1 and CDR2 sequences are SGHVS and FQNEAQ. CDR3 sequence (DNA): TGTGCCAGCAAATACGGGGAGCGGGCGCGAGGCACTGAAGCTTTCTTT. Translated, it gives CASKYGERARGTEAFF.

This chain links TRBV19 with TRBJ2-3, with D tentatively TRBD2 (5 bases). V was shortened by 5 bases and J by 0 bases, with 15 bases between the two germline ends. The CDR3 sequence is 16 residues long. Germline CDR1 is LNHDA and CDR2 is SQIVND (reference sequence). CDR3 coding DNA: TGTGCCAGTAGTTTAGGACTCTCGGGTAGCACAGATACGCAGTATTTT. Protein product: CASSLGLSGSTDTQYF.

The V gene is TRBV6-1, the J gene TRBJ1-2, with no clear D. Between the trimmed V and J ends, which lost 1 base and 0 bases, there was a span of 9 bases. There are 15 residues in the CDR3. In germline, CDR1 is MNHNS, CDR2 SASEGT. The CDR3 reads CASSEGQLANYGYTF. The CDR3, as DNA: TGTGCCAGCAGTGAAGGGCAGTTAGCTAACTATGGCTACACCTTC.

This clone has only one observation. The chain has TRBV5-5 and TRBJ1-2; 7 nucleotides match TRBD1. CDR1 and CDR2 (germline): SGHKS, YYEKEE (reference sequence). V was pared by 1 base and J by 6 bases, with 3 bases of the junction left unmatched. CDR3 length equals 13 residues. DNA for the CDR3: TGTGCCAGCAGCTTGAACAGGGGAGATGGCTACACCTTC. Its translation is CASSLNRGDGYTF.

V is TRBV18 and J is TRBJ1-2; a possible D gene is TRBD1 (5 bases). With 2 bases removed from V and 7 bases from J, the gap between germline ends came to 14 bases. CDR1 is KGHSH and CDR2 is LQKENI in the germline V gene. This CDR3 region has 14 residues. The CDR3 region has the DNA TGTGCCAGCTCACCAGGGGGGACGGGAACTGGCTACACCTTC. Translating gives CASSPGGTGTGYTF.